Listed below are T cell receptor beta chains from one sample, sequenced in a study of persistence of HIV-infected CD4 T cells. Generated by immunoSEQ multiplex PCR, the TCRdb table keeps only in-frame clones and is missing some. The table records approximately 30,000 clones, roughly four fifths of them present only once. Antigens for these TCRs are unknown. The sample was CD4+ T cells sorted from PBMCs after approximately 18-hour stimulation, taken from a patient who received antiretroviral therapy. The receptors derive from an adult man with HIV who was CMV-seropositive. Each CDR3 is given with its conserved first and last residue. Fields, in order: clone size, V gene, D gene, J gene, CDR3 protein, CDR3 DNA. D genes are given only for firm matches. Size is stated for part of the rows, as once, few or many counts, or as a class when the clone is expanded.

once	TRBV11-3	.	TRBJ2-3	CASSLGTIRTDTQYF	TGTGCCAGCAGCTTGGGGACGATCCGCACAGATACGCAGTATTTT
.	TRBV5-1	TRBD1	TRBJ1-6	CASSSQGVYDSPLHF	TGCGCCAGCAGCTCCCAGGGGGTTTATGATTCACCCCTCCACTTT
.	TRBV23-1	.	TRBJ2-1	CASSRYQGRGNEQFF	TGCGCCAGCAGTCGATACCAGGGAAGGGGCAATGAGCAGTTCTTC
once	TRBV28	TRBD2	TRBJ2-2	CASAGGLATGELFF	TGTGCCAGCGCAGGGGGACTAGCGACCGGGGAGCTGTTTTTT
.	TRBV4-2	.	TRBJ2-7	CASSQVESRAYEQYF	TGTGCCAGCAGCCAAGTGGAGTCAAGGGCCTACGAGCAGTACTTC
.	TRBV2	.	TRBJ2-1	CASSRVDEQFF	TGTGCCAGCAGCAGGGTCGATGAGCAGTTCTTC
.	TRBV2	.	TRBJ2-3	CASRTTDQKLDTQYF	TGTGCCAGCAGGACGACGGACCAAAAATTAGATACGCAGTATTTT
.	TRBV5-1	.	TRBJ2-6	CASKDTGVDSGANVLTF	TGCGCCAGCAAAGACACTGGCGTCGACTCTGGGGCCAACGTCCTGACTTTC
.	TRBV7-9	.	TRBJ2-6	CASSKDSSAGANVLTF	TGTGCCAGCAGCAAGGACAGCAGCGCTGGGGCCAACGTCCTGACTTTC
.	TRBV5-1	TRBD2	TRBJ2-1	CASSPLPRGARNEQFF	TGCGCCAGCAGCCCCCTGCCGCGGGGGGCACGTAATGAGCAGTTCTTC
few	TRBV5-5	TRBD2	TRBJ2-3	CASSFLAGTDTQYF	TGTGCCAGCAGCTTTCTAGCGGGTACAGATACGCAGTATTTT
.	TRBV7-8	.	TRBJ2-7	CASSLRSGTTGGEQYF	TGTGCCAGCAGCCTCAGATCCGGGACCACCGGGGGCGAGCAGTACTTC
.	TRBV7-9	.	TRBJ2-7	CASSLGLQFYEQYF	TGTGCCAGCAGCTTAGGACTCCAATTCTACGAGCAGTACTTC
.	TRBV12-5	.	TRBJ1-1	CASGLFQGGNTEAFF	TGTGCTAGTGGTTTGTTCCAGGGCGGGAACACTGAAGCTTTCTTT
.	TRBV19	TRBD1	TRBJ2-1	CASNRQGPSSYNEQFF	TGTGCCAGTAATAGACAGGGCCCAAGCTCCTACAATGAGCAGTTCTTC
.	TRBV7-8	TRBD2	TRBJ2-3	CASSFGTSGTTQYF	TGTGCCAGCAGCTTCGGGACTAGCGGTACGACGCAGTATTTT
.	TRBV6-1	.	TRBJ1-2	CASSAAGYMLGDYGYTF	TGTGCCAGCAGTGCGGCAGGGTATATGTTGGGTGACTATGGCTACACCTTC
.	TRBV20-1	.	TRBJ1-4	CSASTQGQTNEKLFF	TGCAGTGCCAGTACCCAGGGACAAACTAATGAAAAACTGTTTTTT
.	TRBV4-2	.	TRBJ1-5	CASSQKLGDSNQPQHF	TGTGCCAGCAGCCAGAAATTGGGGGATAGCAATCAGCCCCAGCATTTT
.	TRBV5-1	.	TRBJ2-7	CASSLAGSYEQYF	TGCGCCAGCAGCTTGGCAGGGAGCTACGAGCAGTACTTC
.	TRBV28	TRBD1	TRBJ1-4	CASSRQGLLKEKLFF	TGTGCCAGCAGCCGACAGGGCCTACTAAAGGAAAAACTGTTTTTT
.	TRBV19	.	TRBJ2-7	CASSIDYLRGIDYEQYF	TGTGCCAGTAGTATAGATTATTTAAGGGGCATAGACTACGAGCAGTACTTC
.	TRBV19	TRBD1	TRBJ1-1	CASSIGQGGGAFF	TGTGCCAGTAGTATAGGACAGGGCGGTGGAGCTTTCTTT
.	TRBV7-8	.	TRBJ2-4	CASSLKADSGKNIQYF	TGTGCCAGCAGCTTAAAGGCGGATTCGGGCAAAAACATTCAGTACTTC
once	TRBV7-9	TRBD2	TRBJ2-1	CASSLESAGIIFF	TGTGCCAGCAGCTTAGAGTCAGCGGGGATAATCTTCTTC
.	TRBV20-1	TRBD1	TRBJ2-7	CSASKQDRGTYEQYF	TGCAGTGCTAGTAAGCAGGACAGGGGTACGTACGAGCAGTACTTC
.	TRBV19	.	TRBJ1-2	CATTGRVNPSYGYTF	TGTGCCACTACGGGAAGGGTTAACCCGTCCTATGGCTACACCTTC
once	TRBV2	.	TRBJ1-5	CASSKTNRVQPQHF	TGTGCCAGCAGTAAAACAAACAGGGTGCAGCCCCAGCATTTT
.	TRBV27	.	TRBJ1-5	CASSLISNIYSNQPQHF	TGTGCCAGCAGTTTAATAAGTAACATTTATAGCAATCAGCCCCAGCATTTT
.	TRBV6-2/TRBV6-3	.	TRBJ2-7	CASSTTGRGAYEQYF	TGTGCCAGCAGTACGACAGGGAGGGGAGCCTACGAGCAGTACTTC
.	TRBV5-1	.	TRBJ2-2	CASSWRPERTGELFF	TGCGCCAGCAGCTGGAGACCCGAGAGGACCGGGGAGCTGTTTTTT
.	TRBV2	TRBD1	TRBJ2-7	CASSPSPRDRSYEQYF	TGTGCCAGCAGTCCAAGCCCCCGGGACAGGTCGTACGAGCAGTACTTC
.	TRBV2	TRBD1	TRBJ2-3	CASSARRGSTDTQYF	TGTGCCAGCAGTGCCCGCAGGGGGAGCACAGATACGCAGTATTTT
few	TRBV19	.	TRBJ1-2	CASSIDVDRVGYTF	TGTGCCAGTAGTATAGATGTCGACCGAGTTGGCTACACCTTC
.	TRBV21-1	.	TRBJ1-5	CASSKEKQPQHF	TGTGCCAGCAGCAAAGAGAAGCAGCCCCAGCATTTT
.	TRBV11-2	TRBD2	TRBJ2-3	CASSPGLAGGQGTDTQYF	TGTGCCAGCAGCCCAGGACTAGCGGGGGGCCAGGGCACAGATACGCAGTATTTT
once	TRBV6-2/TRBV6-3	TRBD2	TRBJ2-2	CASSDPSGADGELFF	TGTGCCAGCAGTGACCCTAGCGGGGCCGACGGGGAGCTGTTTTTT
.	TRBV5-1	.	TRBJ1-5	CASSLGSGDGPPQHF	TGCGCCAGCAGCTTGGGTTCTGGTGACGGGCCGCCCCAGCATTTT
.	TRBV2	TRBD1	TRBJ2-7	CASSRDRASYEQYF	TGTGCCAGCAGCCGGGACAGGGCCTCCTACGAGCAGTACTTC
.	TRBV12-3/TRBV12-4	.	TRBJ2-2	CASSSAAGELFF	TGTGCCAGCAGTTCGGCGGCCGGGGAGCTGTTTTTT
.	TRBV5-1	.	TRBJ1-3	CASSLDTNSGNTIYF	TGCGCCAGCAGCTTGGACACCAACTCTGGAAACACCATATATTTT
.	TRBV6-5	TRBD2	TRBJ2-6	CASSSGGSSGANVLTF	TGTGCCAGCAGTTCCGGGGGGAGCTCTGGGGCCAACGTCCTGACTTTC
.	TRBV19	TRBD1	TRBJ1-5	CASSTQGAGQPQHF	TGTGCCAGTAGTACACAGGGGGCCGGTCAGCCCCAGCATTTT
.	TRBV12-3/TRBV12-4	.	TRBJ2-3	CASSSSVGTQYF	TGTGCCAGCAGTTCCTCCGTAGGTACGCAGTATTTT
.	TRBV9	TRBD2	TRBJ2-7	CASSPRGERGIYEQYF	TGTGCCAGCAGCCCCCGGGGGGAGCGGGGGATATACGAGCAGTACTTC
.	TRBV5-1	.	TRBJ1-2	CASSLVGGTRVPARTF	TGCGCCAGCAGCTTGGTCGGCGGAACGCGGGTGCCGGCACGCACCTTC
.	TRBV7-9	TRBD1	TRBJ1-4	CASSSGQSNEKLFF	TGTGCCAGCAGCTCGGGACAGTCTAATGAAAAACTGTTTTTT
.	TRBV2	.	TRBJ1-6	CASSEVQGFPNSPLHF	TGTGCCAGCAGTGAAGTGCAAGGATTTCCCAATTCACCCCTCCACTTT
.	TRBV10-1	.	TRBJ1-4	CASSEGTPANEKLFF	TGCGCCAGCAGTGAAGGGACTCCGGCTAATGAAAAACTGTTTTTT
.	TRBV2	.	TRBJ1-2	CASSVIRGDSYGYTF	TGTGCCAGCAGTGTTATAAGAGGGGATAGCTATGGCTACACCTTC
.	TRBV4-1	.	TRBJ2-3	CASSLQGTTDTQYF	TGCGCCAGCAGCCTTCAGGGGACAACAGATACGCAGTATTTT
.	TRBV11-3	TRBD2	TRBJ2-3	CASSASGGKADTQYF	TGTGCCAGCAGCGCTAGCGGGGGGAAGGCAGATACGCAGTATTTT
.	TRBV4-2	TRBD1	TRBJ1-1	CASSQGVPGQPNTEAFF	TGTGCCAGCAGCCAAGGGGTTCCGGGACAGCCGAACACTGAAGCTTTCTTT